This T cell receptor (beta chain) was identified in a study of Graves' ophthalmopathy and Graves' hyperthyroidism. In this sample, this clonotype turned up a few times. The antigen remains undetermined. RNA transcripts were the source from which TCR beta CDR3 regions were amplified. HTBI primers were employed in first-round RT-PCR, then a second-round multiplex PCR followed. TCRdb analysed the multiplex PCR reads with MiXCR anew, one entry per CDR3 protein. The sample carries some 1.1 million distinct CDR3 sequences, less than 45% recorded once. Findings and caveats of the study: Separation of ophthalmopathy from stable hyperthyroidism was achieved by a 13-signature model, at about 91% sensitivity and 70% to 82% specificity.

Per germline, CDR1 SGHAT and CDR2 FQNNGV. Germline trimming cut 5 bases from V and 3 bases from J; bases unmatched to any gene: 24. The CDR3 contains 21 residues. This TCR was recovered from an adult man with Graves' hyperthyroidism. V is TRBV11-2 and J is TRBJ1-2; 10 nucleotides match TRBD1. Sequencing was carried out using peripheral blood or thyroid tissue (not recorded which). CDR3 residues: CASSPLTRDRGGSTSDYGYTF. The CDR3 coding sequence is TGTGCCAGCAGCCCCCTAACCCGGGACAGGGGAGGGTCGACATCTGACTATGGCTACACCTTC. The full variable domain, rest sourced from reference TRBV11-2 and TRBJ1-2, is EAGVAQSPRYKIIEKRQSVAFWCNPISGHATLYWYQQILGQGPKLLIQFQNNGVVDDSQLPKDRFSAERLKGVDSTLKIQPAKLEDSAVYLCASSPLTRDRGGSTSDYGYTFGSGTRLTVV.